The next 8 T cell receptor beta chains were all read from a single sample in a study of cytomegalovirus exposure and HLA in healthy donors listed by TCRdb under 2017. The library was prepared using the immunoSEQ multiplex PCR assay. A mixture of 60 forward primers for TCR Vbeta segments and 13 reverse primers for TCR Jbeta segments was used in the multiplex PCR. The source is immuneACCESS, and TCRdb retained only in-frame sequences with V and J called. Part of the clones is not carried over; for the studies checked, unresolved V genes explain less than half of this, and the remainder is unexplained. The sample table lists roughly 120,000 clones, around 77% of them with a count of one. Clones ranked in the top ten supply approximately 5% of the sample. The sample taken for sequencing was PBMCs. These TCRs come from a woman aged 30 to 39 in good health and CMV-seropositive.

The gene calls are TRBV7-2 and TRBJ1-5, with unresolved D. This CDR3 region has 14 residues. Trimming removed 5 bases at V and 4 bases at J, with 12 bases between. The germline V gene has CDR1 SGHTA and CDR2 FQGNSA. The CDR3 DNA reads TGTGCCAGCAGCCAGATGGTAACAAATCAGCCCCAGCATTTT. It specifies CASSQMVTNQPQHF.

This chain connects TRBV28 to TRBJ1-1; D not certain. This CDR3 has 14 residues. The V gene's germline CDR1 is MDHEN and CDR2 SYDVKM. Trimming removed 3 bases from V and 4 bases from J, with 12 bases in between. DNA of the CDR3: TGTGCCAGCAGTTTTCCGATACTAGCCACTGAAGCTTTCTTT. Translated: CASSFPILATEAFF.

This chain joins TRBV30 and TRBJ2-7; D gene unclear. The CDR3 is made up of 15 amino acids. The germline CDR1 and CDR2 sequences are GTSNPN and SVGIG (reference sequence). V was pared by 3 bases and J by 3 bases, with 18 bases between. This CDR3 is CAWRHRYRGVYEQYF. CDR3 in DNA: TGTGCCTGGAGGCACCGGTACCGCGGTGTCTACGAGCAGTACTTC.

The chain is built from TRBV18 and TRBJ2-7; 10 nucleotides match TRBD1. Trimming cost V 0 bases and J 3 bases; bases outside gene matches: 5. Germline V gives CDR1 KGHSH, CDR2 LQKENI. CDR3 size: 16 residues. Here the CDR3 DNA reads TGTGCCAGCTCACCACCTGTCGGACAGGGGGACTACGAGCAGTACTTC. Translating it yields CASSPPVGQGDYEQYF.

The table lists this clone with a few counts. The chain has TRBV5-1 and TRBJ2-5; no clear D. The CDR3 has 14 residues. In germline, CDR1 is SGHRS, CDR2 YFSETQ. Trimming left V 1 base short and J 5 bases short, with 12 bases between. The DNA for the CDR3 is TGCGCCAGCAGCTTGATGTCCAGTATGGAGACCCAGTACTTC. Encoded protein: CASSLMSSMETQYF.

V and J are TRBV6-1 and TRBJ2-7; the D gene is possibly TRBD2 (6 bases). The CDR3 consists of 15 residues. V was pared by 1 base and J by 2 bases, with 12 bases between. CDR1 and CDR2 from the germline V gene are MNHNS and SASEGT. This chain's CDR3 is CASSEVGDLTYEQYF. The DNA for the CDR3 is TGTGCCAGCAGTGAAGTGGGGGACTTAACCTACGAGCAGTACTTC.

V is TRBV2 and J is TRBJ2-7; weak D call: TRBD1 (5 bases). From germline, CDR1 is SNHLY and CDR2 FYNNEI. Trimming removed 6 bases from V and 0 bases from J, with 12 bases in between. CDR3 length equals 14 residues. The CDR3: CASRDRTISYEQYF. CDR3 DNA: TGTGCCAGCAGGGACCGGACAATCTCCTACGAGCAGTACTTC.

The CDR3 DNA sequence: TGTGCCAGCAGTTACGCGGGGTTAGGCACAGATACGCAGTATTTT. Protein: CASSYAGLGTDTQYF. This rearrangement joins TRBV6-5 to TRBJ2-3; a weak D match, TRBD2 (6 bases). Germline loops: CDR1 MNHEY, CDR2 SVGAGI. The CDR3 totals 15 residues. V dropped 2 bases and J dropped 1 base, with 10 bases sitting between them.